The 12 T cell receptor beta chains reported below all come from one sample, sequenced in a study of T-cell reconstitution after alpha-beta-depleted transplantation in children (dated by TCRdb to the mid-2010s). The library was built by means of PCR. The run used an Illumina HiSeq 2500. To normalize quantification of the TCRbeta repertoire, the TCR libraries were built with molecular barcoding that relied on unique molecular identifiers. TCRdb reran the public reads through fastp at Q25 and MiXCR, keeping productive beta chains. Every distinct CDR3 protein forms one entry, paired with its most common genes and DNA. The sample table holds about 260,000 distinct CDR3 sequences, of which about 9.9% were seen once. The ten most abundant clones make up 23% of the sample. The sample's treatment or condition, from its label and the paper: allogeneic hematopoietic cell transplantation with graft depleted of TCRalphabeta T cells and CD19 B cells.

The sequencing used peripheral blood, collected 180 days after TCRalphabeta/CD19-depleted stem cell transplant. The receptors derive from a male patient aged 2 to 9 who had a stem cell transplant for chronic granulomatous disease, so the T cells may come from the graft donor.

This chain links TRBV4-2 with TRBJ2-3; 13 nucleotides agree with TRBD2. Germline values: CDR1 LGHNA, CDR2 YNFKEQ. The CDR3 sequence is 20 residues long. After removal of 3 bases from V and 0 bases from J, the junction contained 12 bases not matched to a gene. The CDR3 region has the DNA TGTGCCAGCAGCCATCGGATGGGACTAGCGGGGAAGTCTAGCACAGATACGCAGTATTTT. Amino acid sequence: CASSHRMGLAGKSSTDTQYF.

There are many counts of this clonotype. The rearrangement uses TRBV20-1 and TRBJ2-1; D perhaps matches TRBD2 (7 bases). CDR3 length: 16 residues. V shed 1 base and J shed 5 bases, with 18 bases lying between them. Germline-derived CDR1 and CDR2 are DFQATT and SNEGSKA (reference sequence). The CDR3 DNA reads TGCAGTGCTAGAGTGACGTGGGGGGGCGAAAACAATGAGCAGTTCTTC. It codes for CSARVTWGGENNEQFF.

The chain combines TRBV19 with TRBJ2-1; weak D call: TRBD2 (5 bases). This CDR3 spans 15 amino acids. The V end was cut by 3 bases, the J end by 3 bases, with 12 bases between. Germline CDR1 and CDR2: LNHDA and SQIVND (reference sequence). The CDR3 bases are TGTGCCAGTAGTATTTTGCCAGCGGTCTACAATGAGCAGTTCTTC. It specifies CASSILPAVYNEQFF.

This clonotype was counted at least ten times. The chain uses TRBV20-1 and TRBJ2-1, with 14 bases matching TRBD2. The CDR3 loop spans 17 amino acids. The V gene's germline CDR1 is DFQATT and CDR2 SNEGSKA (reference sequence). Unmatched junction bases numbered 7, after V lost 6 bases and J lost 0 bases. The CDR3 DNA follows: TGCAGTGCGGGGACTAGCGGGGGCCTCAGCTCCTACAATGAGCAGTTCTTC. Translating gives CSAGTSGGLSSYNEQFF.

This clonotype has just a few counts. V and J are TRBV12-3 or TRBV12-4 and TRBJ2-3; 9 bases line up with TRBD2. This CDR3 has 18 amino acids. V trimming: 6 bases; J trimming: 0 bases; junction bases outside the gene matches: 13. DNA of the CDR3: TGTGCCAGCAGACAAGGGGCTAGCGGGATCGATAGCACAGATACGCAGTATTTT. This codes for CASRQGASGIDSTDTQYF.

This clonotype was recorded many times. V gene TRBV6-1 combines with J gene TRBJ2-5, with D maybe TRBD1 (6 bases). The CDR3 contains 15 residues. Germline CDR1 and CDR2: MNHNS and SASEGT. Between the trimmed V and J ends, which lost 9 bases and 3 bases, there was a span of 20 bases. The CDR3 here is CASSESWGRKETQYF. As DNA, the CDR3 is TGTGCCAGTTCGGAGAGTTGGGGGCGGAAAGAGACCCAGTACTTC.

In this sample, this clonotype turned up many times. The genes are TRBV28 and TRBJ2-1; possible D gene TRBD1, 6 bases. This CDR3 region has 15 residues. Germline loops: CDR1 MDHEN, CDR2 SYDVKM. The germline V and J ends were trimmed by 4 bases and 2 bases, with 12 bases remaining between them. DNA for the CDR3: TGTGCCAGCAGTTCAACAGGGCAAGCCTACAATGAGCAGTTCTTC. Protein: CASSSTGQAYNEQFF.

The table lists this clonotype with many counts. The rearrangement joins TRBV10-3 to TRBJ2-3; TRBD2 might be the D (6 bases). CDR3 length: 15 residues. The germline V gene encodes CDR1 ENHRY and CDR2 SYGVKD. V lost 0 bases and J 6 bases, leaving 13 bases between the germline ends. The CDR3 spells CAISESKTGVDTQYF. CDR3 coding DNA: TGTGCCATCAGTGAGTCGAAAACGGGAGTGGATACGCAGTATTTT.

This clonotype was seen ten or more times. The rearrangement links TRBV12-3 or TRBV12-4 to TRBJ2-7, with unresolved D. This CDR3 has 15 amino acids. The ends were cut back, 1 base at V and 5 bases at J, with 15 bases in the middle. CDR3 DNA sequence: TGTGCCAGCAGTTTAGAAGTCTCATTCCCTAACGAGCAGTACTTC. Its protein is CASSLEVSFPNEQYF.

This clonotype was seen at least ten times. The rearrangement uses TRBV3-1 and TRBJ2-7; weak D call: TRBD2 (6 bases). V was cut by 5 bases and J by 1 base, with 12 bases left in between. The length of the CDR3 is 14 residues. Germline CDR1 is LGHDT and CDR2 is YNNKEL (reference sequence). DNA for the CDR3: TGTGCCAGCAGCATGCGGGGACTGTCCTACGAGCAGTACTTC. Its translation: CASSMRGLSYEQYF.

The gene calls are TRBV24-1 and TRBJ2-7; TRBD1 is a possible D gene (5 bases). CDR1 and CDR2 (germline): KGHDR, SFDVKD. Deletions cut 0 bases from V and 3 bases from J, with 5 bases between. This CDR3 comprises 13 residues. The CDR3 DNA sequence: TGTGCCACCAGTGATTTGAGGGGCTACGAGCAGTACTTC. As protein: CATSDLRGYEQYF.

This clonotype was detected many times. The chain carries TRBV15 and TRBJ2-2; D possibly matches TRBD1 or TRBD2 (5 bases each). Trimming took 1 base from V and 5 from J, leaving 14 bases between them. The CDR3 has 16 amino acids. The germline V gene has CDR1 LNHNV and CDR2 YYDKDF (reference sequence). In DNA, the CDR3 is TGTGCCACCAGCAGAGTGCCAGGGACGTCAACCGGGGAGCTGTTTTTT. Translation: CATSRVPGTSTGELFF.